This T cell receptor beta chain derives from a study of cytomegalovirus exposure and HLA in healthy donors (TCRdb year 2017). Regarding the complete study: An earlier analysis of 587 of the donors reported approximately 280 Gb of sequence data and 90 million to 120 million unique TCR beta sequences obtained from around 170 million T cells. Roughly 320 gigabases of sequencing data and around 85 million unique TCR sequences made up an early release that covered 500 to 650 HLA-typed donors. Of the roughly 390 genotyped donors, 80% to 90% were placed in the genetic ancestry cluster associated with self-reported Caucasian donors. The aim of the study was to test whether cataloging public T cell receptors could identify signatures of past pathogen exposure. Using immunosequencing, the study profiled T cell repertoires from about 620 subjects and related those repertoires to cytomegalovirus serostatus. Along with the approximately 620-subject first cohort, a separate validation cohort of around 110 different subjects was used. To predict cytomegalovirus infection status, the study brought together high-throughput TCR immunosequencing, statistical association of individual TCRs with disease status, and machine learning. To study patterns of TCR occurrence, a later analysis re-analyzed previously published TCR beta repertoires from 700 or so donors and added high-resolution HLA genotyping. Rather than drawing on any new phenotypic data, the later analysis identified candidate immune exposures from TCR beta sequences and the way those sequences occurred across donors. To decide whether each TCR beta V gene segment behaved as functional or pseudogenic, an earlier analysis of approximately 600 of the donors relied on high-throughput TCR beta sequencing. Donor age, sex, ethnicity and CMV serostatus were collected together with the repertoire data. A later genetic analysis used genome-wide SNP genotypes for about three fifths of the 666 donors, treating that subset as a discovery cohort. All discovery cohort repertoires had been generated using a single sequencing platform. Class I and class II HLA loci were covered by the typing at four-digit resolution. Typing coverage varied by locus: 629-630 donors for A, B, C, DRB1 and DQB1; roughly 510 for DQA1; about 570 for DPA1; 400 to 480 for DPB1. Several DR-DQ haplotypes were treated as single units for association and clustering because of strong linkage in the cohort. Among some 410 genotyped donors of the cohort, an average of approximately 240,000 unique TCR beta nucleotide sequences was sequenced per donor, of which about 18% were non-productive.

Reading the germline V gene gives CDR1 SGDLS and CDR2 YYNGEE. Germline trimming: 0 bases from V, 0 bases from J; junction bases outside gene matches: 9. From the cysteine through the phenylalanine, the CDR3 covers 18 amino acids. CDR3 DNA is the only sequence kept; it has 54 bases, read in frame from the first base. The cohort was made up of 500 to 850 healthy bone marrow donors. At the time of sampling, all cohort members were nominally healthy, though unrecorded immune exposures were likely present. The donor was CMV seronegative and belonged to the group of 380 or so seronegative cohort members. A peripheral blood sample was provided by each donor, and peripheral blood mononuclear cells were used for TCR beta sequencing. Genomic DNA extraction from the blood cell samples was performed with the Qiagen DNeasy Blood Extraction Kit. Points on this clone: It lacks a known antigen. One base away there is no much larger clone; base qualities are not given.

The method behind the library was the immunoSEQ multiplex PCR assay. The multiplex PCR relied on a mix of 60 forward primers for TCR Vbeta segments and 13 reverse primers for TCR Jbeta segments. A multiplex PCR assay on genomic DNA amplified the CDR3 region of rearranged TCR beta genes. On the Illumina HiSeq System, the amplified TCR beta libraries were sequenced as 87-base-pair reads. Turning to the authors' computational methods: A later analysis tallied 80 million to 95 million unique TCR beta chains across the 666 repertoires, and 10 million to 11 million of those chains were shared by two or more donors. Raw reads were error-corrected and collapsed into unique sequences with a nearest-neighbor algorithm that merged closely related sequences to remove PCR and sequencing errors. Alignment of CDR3 sequences to IMGT reference sequences was used to assign V, D and J gene segments. For a sequence to be retained, at least a six-nucleotide match to both a V gene segment and a J gene segment was required. A rearrangement counted as productive if the CDR3 had no stop codons and remained in frame with V and J, and every other rearrangement counted as non-productive. CDR3 was defined according to IMGT convention as the region running from the second conserved V-encoded cysteine to the conserved J-encoded phenylalanine. The earlier analysis of about 560 of the donors excluded any sequence lacking an unambiguous match to a single V gene segment. An earlier analysis of a few hundred of the donors classified V segments as functional when productive rearrangements were above 56.7% and as segregating when the standard deviation between donors was above 5%. A statistical classification framework was built for diagnosing cytomegalovirus status from the catalog of TCR beta chain sequences. V and J gene assignment, in a later analysis, came from comparing TCR nucleotide sequences with IMGT/GENE-DB human TR gene sequences. Using the TCRdist pipeline, a later analysis assigned CDR3 sequences along with most-parsimonious VDJ recombination scenarios. In a later analysis, each TCR beta chain was defined by its CDR3 amino acid sequence together with its V-gene family, and reads lacking a unique V-gene family were excluded. As a way to deal with suspected cross-contamination and a sequencing artifact, a later analysis dropped 592 nucleotide sequences that were highly shared and had low generation probability. In a later analysis, a clonal expansion index for each public chain was calculated from normalized within-repertoire ranks of inferred template counts. A later analysis computed generation probabilities with a VDJ recombination model fitted to out-of-frame rearrangements, and checked the results against IGoR. Hypergeometric tests were used in a later analysis to score TCR-TCR, TCR-HLA and TCR-CMV co-occurrence, with a repertoire-size bias correction applied to the TCR pairs. False discovery rates were estimated in a later analysis by permuting HLA or CMV assignments 20 times. In a later analysis, co-occurring TCRs were grouped using DBSCAN, and TCRdist sequence similarity was added for clustering within HLA-allele-positive subsets. For co-occurrence clustering, repertoires with fewer than 30,000 or more than 120,000 public chains were excluded, along with about five repertoires with anomalous nucleotide sharing. TCRdb took this table from immuneACCESS and kept in-frame rearrangements with V and J called. Such tables lack part of the clones; where checked against another copy, unresolved V genes explain under half of the gap, and the rest is unexplained. The V and J calls and clone size were taken over from that table, and D and trimming were inferred from the DNA. Counted in this sample were around 150,000 clones; 75% to 85% of them appeared once. Around 2.5% of the sample lies in the top ten.

What the authors observed across the whole study: A further reported finding was that TCR beta sequences accurately predicted the HLA-A and HLA-B alleles for most subjects in the first cohort. Linkage disequilibrium might explain the correlated functional status among segregating V segments, but an unknown experimental factor could not be excluded. A later genetic analysis reported fewer N-insertions in productive TCRs among donors in an Asian-associated ancestry cluster than the roughly 620-donor mean. A group of highly shared sequence variants was considered likely to be a technical artifact of the sequencing pipeline. While some public TCRs were present in many individuals, most TCR sequences turned up only very rarely across donors. HLA typing was unavailable for some donors at each locus, so association tests used only the typed subset. A later analysis found that TCR association rates varied across HLA loci, with DRB1 alleles showing the most associated TCRs and HLA-C alleles the fewest. According to a later analysis, parvovirus B19, influenza, CMV and Epstein-Barr virus appeared linked to several top co-occurrence clusters. Strong co-occurrence of HLA alleles, especially DR and DQ, made assigning TCR associations to individual alleles difficult. Most CMV-associated TCR beta chains appeared to be HLA-restricted in a later analysis, and the HLA associations seemed to be driven largely by CMV exposure. In vitro tests confirmed that a few of the cytomegalovirus-associated TCR beta chains recognize cytomegalovirus antigens. A later analysis found that HLA-associated TCR beta chains were more clonally expanded and had lower generation probabilities than equally common non-associated chains. Presence/absence analyses assumed roughly uniform sequencing depth across donors, an assumption that may not hold. The authors suggested that the approach could potentially be extended to other disease states and immunological phenotypes. The classifier was reported to diagnose cytomegalovirus status with high specificity and sensitivity in both the original and validation cohorts. At a false discovery rate of 0.05, a later analysis linked 16,000 or so TCR beta sequences to specific HLA alleles. Some IMGT-functional V segments, including TRBV6-2 and TRBV6-3, could not be distinguished by the 87-base-pair reads and were therefore excluded. Broadly in line with IMGT annotations, most TCR beta V segments showed up in productive rearrangements about 90% or about 30% of the time in an earlier analysis of 587 of the donors. This cohort had only TCR beta chains sequenced, and the lack of alpha or paired-chain data limited which features could be detected. Because counts were too low, more than 15 rarely observed V segments, including chromosome 9 orphons, were left out of the earlier analysis of 587 of the donors. V-gene and J-gene trimming of TCR beta chains was associated with a missense DCLRE1C variant in a later genetic analysis, and the association was replicated in an independent cohort. The only immune exposure information available for the cohort was CMV serostatus. The study gave a list of about 170 TCR beta chains associated with cytomegalovirus.

The chain is assembled from TRBV9 and TRBJ1-2; TRBD1 agrees with 9 junctional bases. The sequence derives from a man between 50 and 59 years old in good health and CMV-seronegative. Sequencing was carried out using PBMCs. The CDR3 amino acid sequence is: CASSVARDRGMANYGYTF. The nucleotide sequence is TGTGCCAGCAGCGTAGCTCGAGACAGGGGGATGGCTAACTATGGCTACACCTTC.